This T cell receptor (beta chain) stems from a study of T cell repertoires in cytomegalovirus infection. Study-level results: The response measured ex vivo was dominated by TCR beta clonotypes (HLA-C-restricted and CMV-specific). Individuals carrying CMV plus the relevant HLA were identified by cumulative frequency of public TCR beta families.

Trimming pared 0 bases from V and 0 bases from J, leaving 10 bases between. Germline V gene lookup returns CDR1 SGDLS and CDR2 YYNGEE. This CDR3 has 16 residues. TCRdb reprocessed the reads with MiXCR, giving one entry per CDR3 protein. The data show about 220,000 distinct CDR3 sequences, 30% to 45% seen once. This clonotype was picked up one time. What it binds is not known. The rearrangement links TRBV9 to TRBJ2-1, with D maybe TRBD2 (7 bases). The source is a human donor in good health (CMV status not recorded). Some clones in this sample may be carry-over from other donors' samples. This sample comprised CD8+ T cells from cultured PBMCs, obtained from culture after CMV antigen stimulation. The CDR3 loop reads CASSVEGDYSYNEQFF. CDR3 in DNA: TGTGCCAGCAGCGTAGAGGGGGACTACTCCTACAATGAGCAGTTCTTC.